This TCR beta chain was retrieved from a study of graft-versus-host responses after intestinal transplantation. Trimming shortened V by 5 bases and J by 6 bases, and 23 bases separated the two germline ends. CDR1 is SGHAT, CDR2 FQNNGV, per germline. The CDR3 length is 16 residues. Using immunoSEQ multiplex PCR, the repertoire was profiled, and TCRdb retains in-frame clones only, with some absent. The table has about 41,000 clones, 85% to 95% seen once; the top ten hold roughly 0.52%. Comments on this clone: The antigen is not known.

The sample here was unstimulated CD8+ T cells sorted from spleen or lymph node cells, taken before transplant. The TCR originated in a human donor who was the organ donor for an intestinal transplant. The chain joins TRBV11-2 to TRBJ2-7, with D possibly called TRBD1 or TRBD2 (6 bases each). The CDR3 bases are TGTGCCAGCAGCCAGCTTTGGGGGGCCGGATTTGTCGAGCAGTACTTC. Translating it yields CASSQLWGAGFVEQYF. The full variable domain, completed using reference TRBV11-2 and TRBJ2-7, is EAGVAQSPRYKIIEKRQSVAFWCNPISGHATLYWYQQILGQGPKLLIQFQNNGVVDDSQLPKDRFSAERLKGVDSTLKIQPAKLEDSAVYLCASSQLWGAGFVEQYFGPGTRLTVT.